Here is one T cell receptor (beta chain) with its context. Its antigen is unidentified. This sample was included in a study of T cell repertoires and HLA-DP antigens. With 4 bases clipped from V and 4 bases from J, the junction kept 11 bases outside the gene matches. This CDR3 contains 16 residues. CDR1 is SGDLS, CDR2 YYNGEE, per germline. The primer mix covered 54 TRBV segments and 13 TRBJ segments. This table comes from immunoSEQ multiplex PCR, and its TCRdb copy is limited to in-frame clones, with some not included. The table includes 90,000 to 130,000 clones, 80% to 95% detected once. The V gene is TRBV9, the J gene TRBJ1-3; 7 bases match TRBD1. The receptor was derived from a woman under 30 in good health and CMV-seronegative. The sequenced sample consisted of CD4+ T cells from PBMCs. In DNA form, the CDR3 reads TGTGCCAGCAGCCCTAGAGAGGGGGCAATGGGAAACACCATATATTTT. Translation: CASSPREGAMGNTIYF.